This T cell receptor (beta chain) is drawn from a study of T-cell memory formation after mild COVID-19. Notes on the study in general: Some clones that responded turned up in pre-infection memory, which suggests that cross-reactive memory joined in.

TCRdb independently ran MiXCR on the 5' RACE reads; one entry per CDR3 protein. The table lists hundreds of thousands of distinct CDR3 sequences, over 25% of them singletons, with approximately 15% in the top ten. The CDR3 has 15 residues. The V gene lost 0 bases and the J gene lost 0 bases, with 6 bases spanning the gap. The germline V gene has CDR1 MNHEY and CDR2 SVGEGT. This clonotype has only a few counts. Its specificity is not known. The sequenced sample was PBMCs or a T cell subset sorted from them (not recorded which). The origin of this receptor is an adult woman who had mild COVID-19 (a few samples of this study predate the infection). Cell type and time point are not known. The chain employs TRBV6-2 or TRBV6-3 and TRBJ1-5; unclear D gene. CDR3 in amino acids: CASSYSVDSNQPQHF. The DNA of the CDR3 is TGTGCCAGCAGTTACTCTGTGGATAGCAATCAGCCCCAGCATTTT.